These 3 T cell receptor beta chains came from one sample sequenced in a study of blood T cell repertoires in COVID-19. The method was immunoSEQ multiplex PCR; TCRdb's version includes in-frame clones alone and lacks a portion of them. This sample has about 80,000 clones, with 80% found just once. The source material was peripheral blood. Receptors originate from a woman aged 40 to 50 with active or convalescent COVID-19.

The chain uses TRBV9 and TRBJ2-3; 8 bases map to TRBD2. CDR1 is SGDLS and CDR2 is YYNGEE in the germline V gene. Unmatched junction bases numbered 13, after V lost 3 bases and J lost 1 base. CDR3 length: 18 amino acids. The CDR3 region is CASSDLTSGGLRTDTQYF. CDR3 bases: TGTGCCAGCAGCGACCTCACCTCGGGGGGGCTACGCACAGATACGCAGTATTTT.

The chain links TRBV7-9 to TRBJ2-7; TRBD2 might be the D (6 bases). Trimming pared 1 base from V and 4 bases from J, leaving 11 bases between. The germline V gene has CDR1 SEHNR and CDR2 FQNEAQ (reference sequence). The CDR3 has 14 amino acids. DNA of the CDR3: TGTGCCAGCAGCTTAGGCAGGGAGGCTTACGAGCAGTACTTC. It encodes CASSLGREAYEQYF.

This chain connects TRBV28 to TRBJ2-3, with D possibly matching TRBD2 (6 bases). Germline V lookup: CDR1 MDHEN, CDR2 SYDVKM. CDR3 size: 16 residues. V was pared by 3 bases and J by 0 bases, with 13 bases between. In DNA, the CDR3 is TGTGCCAGCAGTTTTTCGGGGGAAGAGAGCACAGATACGCAGTATTTT. Its translation: CASSFSGEESTDTQYF.